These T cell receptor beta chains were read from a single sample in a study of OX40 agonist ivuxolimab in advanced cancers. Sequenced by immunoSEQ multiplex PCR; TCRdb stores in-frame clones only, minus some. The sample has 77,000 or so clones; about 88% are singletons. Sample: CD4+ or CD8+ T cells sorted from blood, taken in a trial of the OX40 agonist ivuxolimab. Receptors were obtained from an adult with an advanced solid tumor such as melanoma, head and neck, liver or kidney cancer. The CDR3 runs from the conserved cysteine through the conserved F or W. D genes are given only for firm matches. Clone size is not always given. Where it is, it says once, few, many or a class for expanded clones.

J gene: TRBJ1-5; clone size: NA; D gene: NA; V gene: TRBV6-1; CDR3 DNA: TGTGCCAGCAGTGAAATCACGGGCAATCAGCCCCAGCATTTT; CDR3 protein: CASSEITGNQPQHF
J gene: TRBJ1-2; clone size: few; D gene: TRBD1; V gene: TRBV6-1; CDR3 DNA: TGTGCCAGCAGTGTCTCACAGGGGAACTATGGCTACACCTTC; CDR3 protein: CASSVSQGNYGYTF
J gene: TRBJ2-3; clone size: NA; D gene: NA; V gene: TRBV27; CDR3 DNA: TGTGCCAGCAGTTTATGGGGGGCCACAGATACGCAGTATTTT; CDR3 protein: CASSLWGATDTQYF
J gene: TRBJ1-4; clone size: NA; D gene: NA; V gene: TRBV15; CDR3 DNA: TGTGCCACCAGCAGGGGGGCAGGGGATCCTAATGAAAAACTGTTTTTT; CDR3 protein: CATSRGAGDPNEKLFF
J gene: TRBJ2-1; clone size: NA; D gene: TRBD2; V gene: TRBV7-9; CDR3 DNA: TGTGCCAGCAGCACCCTTTGGGCGCGGGGGATTGGCAATGAGCAGTTCTTC; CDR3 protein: CASSTLWARGIGNEQFF
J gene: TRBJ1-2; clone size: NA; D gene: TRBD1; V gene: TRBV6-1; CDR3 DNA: TGTGCCAGCAGGCGACAGGGGAATAACTATGGCTACACCTTC; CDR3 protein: CASRRQGNNYGYTF
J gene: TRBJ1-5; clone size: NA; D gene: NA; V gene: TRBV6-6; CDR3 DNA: TGTGCCAGCAGTTACCAGCACAATCAGCCCCAGCATTTT; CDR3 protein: CASSYQHNQPQHF
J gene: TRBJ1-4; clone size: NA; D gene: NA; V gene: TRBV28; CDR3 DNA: TGTGCCAGCAGTTTAATGGGCACTAATGAAAAACTGTTTTTT; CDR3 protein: CASSLMGTNEKLFF
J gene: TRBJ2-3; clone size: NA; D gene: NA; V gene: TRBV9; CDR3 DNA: TGTGCCAGCAGCGTAGTACTCATGGCGGGTACGCAGTATTTT; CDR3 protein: CASSVVLMAGTQYF
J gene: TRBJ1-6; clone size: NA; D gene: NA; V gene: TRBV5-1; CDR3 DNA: TGCGCCAGCAGAACCGTGGCCGGGACAAATTCACCCCTCCACTTT; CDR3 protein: CASRTVAGTNSPLHF
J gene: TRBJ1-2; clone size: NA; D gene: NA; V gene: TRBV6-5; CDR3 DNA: TGTGCCAGCAGGGACATCTTGTATGGCTACACCTTC; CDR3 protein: CASRDILYGYTF
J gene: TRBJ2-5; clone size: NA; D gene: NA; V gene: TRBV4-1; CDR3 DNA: TGCGCCAGCAGCCATGTAGCGGATCAAGAGACCCAGTACTTC; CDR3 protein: CASSHVADQETQYF
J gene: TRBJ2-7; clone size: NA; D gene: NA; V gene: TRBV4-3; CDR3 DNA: TGCGCCAGCAGCCAATGGGTCTCGGGTCAAGCCTACGAGCAGTACTTC; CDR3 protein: CASSQWVSGQAYEQYF
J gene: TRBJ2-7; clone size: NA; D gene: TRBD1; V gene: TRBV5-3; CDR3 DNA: TGTGCCAGAAGCTTGGTATTCGGGACAGATTATTACGAGCAGTACTTC; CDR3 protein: CARSLVFGTDYYEQYF
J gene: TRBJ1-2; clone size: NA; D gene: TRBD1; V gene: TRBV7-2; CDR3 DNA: TGTGCCAGCAGCCGACAGGGTGGTTACACCTTC; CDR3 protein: CASSRQGGYTF
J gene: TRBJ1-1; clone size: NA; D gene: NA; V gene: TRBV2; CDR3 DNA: TGTGCCAGCAAGAACACTGAAGCTTTCTTT; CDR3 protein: CASKNTEAFF